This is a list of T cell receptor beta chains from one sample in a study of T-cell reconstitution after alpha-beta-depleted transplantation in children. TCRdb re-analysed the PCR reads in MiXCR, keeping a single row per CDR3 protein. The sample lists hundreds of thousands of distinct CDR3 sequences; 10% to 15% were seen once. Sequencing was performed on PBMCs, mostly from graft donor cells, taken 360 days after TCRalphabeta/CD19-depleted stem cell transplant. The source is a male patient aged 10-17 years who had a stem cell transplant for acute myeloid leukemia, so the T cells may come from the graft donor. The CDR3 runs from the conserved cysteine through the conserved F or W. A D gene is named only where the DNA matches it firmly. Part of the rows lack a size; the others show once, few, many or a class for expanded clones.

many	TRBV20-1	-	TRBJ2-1	CSANQGNEQFF	TGCAGTGCTAACCAGGGGAATGAGCAGTTCTTC
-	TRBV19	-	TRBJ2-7	CASTGRDSSYEQYF	TGTGCCAGTACAGGGCGGGACAGTTCCTACGAGCAGTACTTC
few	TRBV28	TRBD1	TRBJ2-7	CASSFPDRGREEQYF	TGTGCCAGCAGCTTCCCGGACAGGGGGCGTGAGGAGCAGTACTTC
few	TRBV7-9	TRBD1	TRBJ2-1	CASSLRGTDYNEQFF	TGTGCCAGCAGCTTAAGGGGGACAGACTACAATGAGCAGTTCTTC
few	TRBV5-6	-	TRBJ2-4	CASSLRRSPTKNIQYF	TGTGCCAGCAGCTTGCGGCGGAGTCCCACCAAAAACATTCAGTACTTC
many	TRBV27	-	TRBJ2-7	CASRQLRGSGEQYF	TGTGCCAGCAGGCAACTTAGGGGATCTGGCGAGCAGTACTTC
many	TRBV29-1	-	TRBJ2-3	CSVADQVTDTQYF	TGCAGCGTTGCCGACCAAGTCACAGATACGCAGTATTTT
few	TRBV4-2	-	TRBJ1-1	CASSQDPGVDTEAFF	TGTGCCAGCAGCCAAGATCCAGGGGTGGACACTGAAGCTTTCTTT
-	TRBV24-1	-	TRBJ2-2	CATSDLPGLTGELFF	TGTGCCACCAGTGATTTGCCGGGGCTGACCGGGGAGCTGTTTTTT
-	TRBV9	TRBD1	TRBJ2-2	CASSVVQGALGTGELFF	TGTGCCAGCAGCGTAGTTCAGGGGGCTCTAGGCACCGGGGAGCTGTTTTTT
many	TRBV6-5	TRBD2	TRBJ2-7	CASRGQGGLAGVTYEQYF	TGTGCCAGCAGGGGACAGGGAGGACTAGCGGGAGTTACCTACGAGCAGTACTTC
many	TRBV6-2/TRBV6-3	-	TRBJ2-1	CASSYLTYNEQFF	TGTGCCAGCAGTTACTTAACGTACAATGAGCAGTTCTTC
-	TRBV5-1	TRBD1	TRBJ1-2	CASSPRTGRDYGYTF	TGCGCCAGCAGCCCGCGGACAGGGAGGGACTATGGCTACACCTTC
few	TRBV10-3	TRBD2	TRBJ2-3	CAISEQASGTLRPSTDTQYF	TGTGCCATCAGTGAACAGGCTAGCGGGACCCTCAGACCTAGCACAGATACGCAGTATTTT
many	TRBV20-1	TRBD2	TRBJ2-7	CSPGGNYEQYF	TGCAGTCCCGGGGGGAACTACGAGCAGTACTTC
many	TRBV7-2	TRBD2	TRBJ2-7	CASSESGTIYEQYF	TGTGCCAGCAGCGAGTCGGGGACTATCTACGAGCAGTACTTC
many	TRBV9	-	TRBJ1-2	CASSVEGRDSVSF	TGTGCCAGCAGCGTAGAGGGTCGAGACAGCGTCTCCTTC
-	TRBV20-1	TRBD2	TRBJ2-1	CSASGPSGLHEQFF	TGCAGTGCTAGCGGGCCTAGCGGATTACATGAGCAGTTCTTC
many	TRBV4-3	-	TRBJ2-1	CASTQDLPAYNEQFF	TGCGCCAGCACCCAAGATCTCCCTGCTTACAATGAGCAGTTCTTC
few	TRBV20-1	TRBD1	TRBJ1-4	CSASWTGGGMEKLFF	TGCAGTGCTAGTTGGACAGGGGGCGGAATGGAAAAACTGTTTTTT
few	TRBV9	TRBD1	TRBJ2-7	CASSVGQGAVYEQYF	TGTGCCAGCAGCGTAGGGCAGGGGGCGGTCTACGAGCAGTACTTC
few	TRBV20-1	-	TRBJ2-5	CSAPPLGFEETQYF	TGCAGTGCCCCCCCTTTGGGCTTCGAGGAGACCCAGTACTTC
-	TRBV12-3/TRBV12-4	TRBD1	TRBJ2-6	CASSQNRGRAFGANVLTF	TGTGCCAGCAGTCAAAACAGGGGGCGGGCCTTCGGGGCCAACGTCCTGACTTTC
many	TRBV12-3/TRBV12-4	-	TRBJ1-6	CASRDGTANSPLHF	TGTGCCAGCAGGGACGGGACGGCTAATTCACCCCTCCACTTT
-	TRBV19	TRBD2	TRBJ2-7	CASTPISGRMDEQYF	TGTGCCAGTACCCCGATTAGCGGGAGAATGGACGAGCAGTACTTC
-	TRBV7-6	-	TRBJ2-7	CASSAGSTISYEQYF	TGTGCCAGCAGCGCCGGGTCCACAATTTCCTACGAGCAGTACTTC
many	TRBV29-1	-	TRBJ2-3	CSVEDRLRGATDTQYF	TGCAGCGTTGAAGATCGCCTCAGGGGTGCAACAGATACGCAGTATTTT
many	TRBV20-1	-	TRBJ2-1	CSARGAYGNEQFF	TGCAGTGCTAGAGGAGCATACGGCAATGAGCAGTTCTTC
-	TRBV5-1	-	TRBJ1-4	CASSSLTGTLTEKLFF	TGCGCCAGCAGCTCCTTAACAGGGACTCTTACGGAAAAACTGTTTTTT
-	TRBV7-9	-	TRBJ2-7	CASSLGGTLYEQYF	TGTGCCAGCAGCTTAGGGGGGACTCTCTACGAGCAGTACTTC
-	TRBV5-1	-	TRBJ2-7	CASSLAFGPTNYEQYF	TGCGCCAGCAGCTTGGCTTTCGGACCTACTAACTACGAGCAGTACTTC
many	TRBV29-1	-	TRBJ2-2	CSVEKGNTGELFF	TGCAGCGTTGAAAAGGGGAACACCGGGGAGCTGTTTTTT
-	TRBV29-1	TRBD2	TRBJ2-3	CSVEVGAGPTDTQYF	TGCAGCGTTGAAGTCGGAGCGGGACCCACAGATACGCAGTATTTT
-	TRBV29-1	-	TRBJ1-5	CSVQESPGQPQHF	TGCAGCGTTCAGGAGTCCCCAGGGCAGCCCCAGCATTTT
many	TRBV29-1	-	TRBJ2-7	CSVEGVSYEQYF	TGCAGCGTTGAGGGCGTGTCCTACGAGCAGTACTTC
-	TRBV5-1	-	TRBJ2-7	CASSLSRGNYEQYF	TGCGCCAGCAGCCTCTCGCGGGGCAACTACGAGCAGTACTTC
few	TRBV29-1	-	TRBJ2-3	CSVDSFTDTQYF	TGCAGCGTTGACAGTTTCACAGATACGCAGTATTTT
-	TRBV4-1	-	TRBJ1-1	CASSQVGLWGVRAFF	TGCGCCAGCAGCCAAGTAGGGTTGTGGGGCGTGCGGGCTTTCTTT
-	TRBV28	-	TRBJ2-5	CASTIRWGRYRETQYF	TGTGCCAGCACCATCCGATGGGGGAGGTATAGGGAGACCCAGTACTTC
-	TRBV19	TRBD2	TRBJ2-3	CASSPSASGRAADTQYF	TGTGCCAGTAGTCCCTCGGCTAGCGGGAGGGCCGCAGATACGCAGTATTTT
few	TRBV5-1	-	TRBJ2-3	CASCKLAESGTDTQYF	TGCGCCAGCTGCAAATTGGCGGAGAGTGGCACAGATACGCAGTATTTT
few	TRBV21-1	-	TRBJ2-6	CARAAGTGESGANVLTF	TGTGCCAGAGCCGCCGGGACAGGGGAATCTGGGGCCAACGTCCTGACTTTC
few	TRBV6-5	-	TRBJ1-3	CASSYSAGQGNTIYF	TGTGCCAGCAGTTACTCAGCAGGGCAAGGAAACACCATATATTTT
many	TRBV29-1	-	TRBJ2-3	CSGYDGADTQYF	TGCAGCGGGTATGACGGGGCAGATACGCAGTATTTT
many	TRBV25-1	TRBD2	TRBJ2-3	CASSEASGRVSTDTQYF	TGTGCCAGCAGTGAGGCTAGCGGGAGAGTAAGCACAGATACGCAGTATTTT
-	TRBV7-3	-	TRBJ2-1	CASSLMRRTSSGNEQFF	TGTGCCAGCAGCTTAATGCGAAGAACTAGCTCAGGCAATGAGCAGTTCTTC
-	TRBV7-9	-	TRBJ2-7	CASSGPDVLPYEQYF	TGTGCCAGCAGCGGCCCCGACGTCCTGCCCTACGAGCAGTACTTC
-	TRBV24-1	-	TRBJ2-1	CATSPQPKQFF	TGTGCCACCTCTCCGCAGCCCAAGCAGTTCTTC
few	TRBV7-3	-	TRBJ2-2	CASSNSGEYTLNTGELFF	TGTGCCAGCAGCAATTCGGGGGAGTACACCCTTAACACCGGGGAGCTGTTTTTT
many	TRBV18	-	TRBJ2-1	CASSPTTNNEQFF	TGTGCCAGCTCACCCACGACTAACAATGAGCAGTTCTTC
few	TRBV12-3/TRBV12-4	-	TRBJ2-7	CASRSPVTYEQYF	TGTGCCAGCAGGTCCCCGGTTACCTACGAGCAGTACTTC
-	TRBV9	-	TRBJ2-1	CASSVDGEPWIGEQFF	TGTGCCAGCAGCGTAGACGGGGAGCCCTGGATCGGTGAGCAGTTCTTC
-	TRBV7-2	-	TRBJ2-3	CASSLRAGSTDTQYF	TGTGCCAGCAGCTTAAGGGCGGGGAGCACAGATACGCAGTATTTT